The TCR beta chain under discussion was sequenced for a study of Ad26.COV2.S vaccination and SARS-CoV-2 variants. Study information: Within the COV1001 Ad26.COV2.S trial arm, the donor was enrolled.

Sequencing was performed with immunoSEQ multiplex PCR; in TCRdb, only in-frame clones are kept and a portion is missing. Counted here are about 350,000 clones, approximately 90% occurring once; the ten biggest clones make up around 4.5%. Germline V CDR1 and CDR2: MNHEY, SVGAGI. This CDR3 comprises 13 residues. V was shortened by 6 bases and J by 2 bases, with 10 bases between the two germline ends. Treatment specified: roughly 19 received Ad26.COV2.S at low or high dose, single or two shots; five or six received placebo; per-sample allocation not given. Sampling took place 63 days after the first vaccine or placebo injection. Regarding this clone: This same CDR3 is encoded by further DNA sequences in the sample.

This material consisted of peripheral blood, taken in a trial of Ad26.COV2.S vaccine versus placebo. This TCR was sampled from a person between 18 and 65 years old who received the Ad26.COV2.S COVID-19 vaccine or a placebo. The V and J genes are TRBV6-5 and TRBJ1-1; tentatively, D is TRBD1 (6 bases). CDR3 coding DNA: TGTGCCAGCAGGACAGGATTAAACACTGAAGCTTTCTTT. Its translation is CASRTGLNTEAFF.